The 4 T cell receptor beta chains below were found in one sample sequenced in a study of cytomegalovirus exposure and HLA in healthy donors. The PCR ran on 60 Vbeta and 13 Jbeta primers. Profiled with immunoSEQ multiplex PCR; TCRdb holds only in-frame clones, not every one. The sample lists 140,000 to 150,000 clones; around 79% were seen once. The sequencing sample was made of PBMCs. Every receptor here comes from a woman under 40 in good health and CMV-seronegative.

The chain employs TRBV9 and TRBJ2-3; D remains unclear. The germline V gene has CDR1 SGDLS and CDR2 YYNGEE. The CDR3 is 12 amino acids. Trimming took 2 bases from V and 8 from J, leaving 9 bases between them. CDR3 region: CASSVGFTTQYF. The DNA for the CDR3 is TGTGCCAGCAGCGTGGGCTTTACTACGCAGTATTTT.

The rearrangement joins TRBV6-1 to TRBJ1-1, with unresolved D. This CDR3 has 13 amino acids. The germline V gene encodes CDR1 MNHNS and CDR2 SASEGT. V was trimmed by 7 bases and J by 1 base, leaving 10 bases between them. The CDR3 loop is CASTHSRNTEAFF. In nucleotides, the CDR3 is TGTGCCAGCACCCACAGCAGGAACACTGAAGCTTTCTTT.

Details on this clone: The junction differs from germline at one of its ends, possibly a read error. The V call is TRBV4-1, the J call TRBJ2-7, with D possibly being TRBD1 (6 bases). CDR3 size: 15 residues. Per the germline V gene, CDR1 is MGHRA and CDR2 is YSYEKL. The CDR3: CASSPTRTASYEQYF. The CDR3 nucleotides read TGCGCCAGCAGCCCTACCCGGACAGCCTCCTACGAGCAATACTTC.

CDR3 in amino acids: CASSYSPSLGYEQYF. The CDR3 DNA sequence: TGTGCCAGCAGTTACTCGCCGAGCCTAGGCTACGAGCAGTACTTC. V is TRBV6-5 and J is TRBJ2-7; D is ambiguous. This CDR3 contains 15 residues. CDR1 and CDR2 (germline): MNHEY, SVGAGI. With 0 bases removed from V and 3 bases from J, the gap between germline ends came to 12 bases.